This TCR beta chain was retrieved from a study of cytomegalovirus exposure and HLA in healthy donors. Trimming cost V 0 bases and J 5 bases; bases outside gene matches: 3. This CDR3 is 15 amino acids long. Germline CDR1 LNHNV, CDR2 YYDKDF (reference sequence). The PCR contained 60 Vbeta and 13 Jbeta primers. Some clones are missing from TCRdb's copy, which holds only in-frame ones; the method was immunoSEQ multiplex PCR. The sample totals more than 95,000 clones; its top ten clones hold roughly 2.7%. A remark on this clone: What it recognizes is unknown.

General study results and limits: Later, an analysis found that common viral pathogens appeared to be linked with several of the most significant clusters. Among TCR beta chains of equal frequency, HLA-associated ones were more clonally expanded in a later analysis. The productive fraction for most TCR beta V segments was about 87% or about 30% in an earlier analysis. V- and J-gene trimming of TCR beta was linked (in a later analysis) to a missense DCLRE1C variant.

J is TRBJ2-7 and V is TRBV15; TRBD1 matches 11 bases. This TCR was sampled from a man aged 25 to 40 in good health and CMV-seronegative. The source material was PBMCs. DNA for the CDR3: TGTGCCACCAGCAGAGATAGGACAGGGGGCCACGAGCAGTACTTC. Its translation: CATSRDRTGGHEQYF.